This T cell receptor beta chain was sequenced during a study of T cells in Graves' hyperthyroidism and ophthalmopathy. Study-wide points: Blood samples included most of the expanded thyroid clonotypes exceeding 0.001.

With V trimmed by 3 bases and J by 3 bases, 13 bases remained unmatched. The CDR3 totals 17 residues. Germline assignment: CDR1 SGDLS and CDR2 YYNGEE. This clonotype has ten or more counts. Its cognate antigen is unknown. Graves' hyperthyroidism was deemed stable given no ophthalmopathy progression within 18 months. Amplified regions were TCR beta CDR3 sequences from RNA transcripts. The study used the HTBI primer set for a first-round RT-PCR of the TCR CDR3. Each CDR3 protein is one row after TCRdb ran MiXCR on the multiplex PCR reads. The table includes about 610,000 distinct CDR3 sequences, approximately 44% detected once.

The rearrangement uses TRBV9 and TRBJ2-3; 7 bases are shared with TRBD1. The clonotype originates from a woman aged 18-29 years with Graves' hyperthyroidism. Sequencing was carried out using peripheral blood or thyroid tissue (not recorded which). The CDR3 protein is CASSASSTGLGTDTQYF. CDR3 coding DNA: TGTGCCAGCAGCGCTTCCTCGACAGGGTTAGGGACAGATACGCAGTATTTT.